Listed below are T cell receptor beta chains from one sample, sequenced in a study of T-cell memory formation after mild COVID-19. TCRdb fed the 5' RACE reads into MiXCR, producing one record per CDR3 protein. The data contain 470,000 or so distinct CDR3 sequences, roughly 18% of them seen just once; the ten biggest clones take up about 22%. The sequenced material came from PBMCs or a T cell subset sorted from them (not recorded which). The receptors originated from a young man who had mild COVID-19 (a few samples of this study predate the infection). Cell type and time point are not known. CDR3s include the opening cysteine and the closing phenylalanine or tryptophan. A D gene is named only where the DNA matches it firmly. Size values are once, few and many counts, or a class for expanded clones, and some rows have none.

D | size | J | V | DNA | CDR3
TRBD1 | many | TRBJ1-5 | TRBV20-1 | TGCAGTGCCATTCAGGGGGCGCGACAGCCCCAGCATTTT | CSAIQGARQPQHF
- | few | TRBJ2-1 | TRBV5-1 | TGCGCCAGCATTGACAACACCTACAATGAGCAGTTCTTC | CASIDNTYNEQFF
TRBD1 | many | TRBJ1-2 | TRBV4-1 | TGCGCCAGCAGCCTTACCGGGACAGGGGCTTATGGCTACACCTTC | CASSLTGTGAYGYTF
TRBD1 | - | TRBJ2-1 | TRBV12-5 | TGTGCTAGTGGTTTGGTACAGACAGGGCAGGGTGAGCAGTTCTTC | CASGLVQTGQGEQFF
TRBD1 | few | TRBJ1-3 | TRBV5-6 | TGTGCCAGCACCGGACAGGGGGCTGGAAACACCATATATTTT | CASTGQGAGNTIYF
- | few | TRBJ2-2 | TRBV15 | TGTGCCACCAGCAGAGACGAGACCGGGGAGCTGTTTTTT | CATSRDETGELFF
- | - | TRBJ1-2 | TRBV5-1 | TGCGCCAGCAGCCCAGACGCGAGGGTGAACTATGGCTACACCTTC | CASSPDARVNYGYTF
TRBD2 | many | TRBJ2-7 | TRBV5-1 | TGCGCCAGCAGCCCGGCACTAGCGGGGAATGTGAACGGCGAGCAGTACTTC | CASSPALAGNVNGEQYF
TRBD1 | - | TRBJ1-6 | TRBV11-2 | TGTGCCAGCAGCTCGGGGGGGGCAGGGGGTAATTCACCCCTCCACTTT | CASSSGGAGGNSPLHF
TRBD1 | - | TRBJ1-5 | TRBV24-1 | TGTGCCACCAGTGATCCGACAGGGCGCAATCAGCCCCAGCATTTT | CATSDPTGRNQPQHF